Detailed here is one T cell receptor beta chain. The antigen remains undetermined. The data originate from a study of T cell responses to AZD1222 COVID-19 vaccine. Whole-study results and caveats: There were vaccine-associated CD4 TCRs across spike, dominant at 160-218 and 743-854. Just a handful of AZD1222 recipients were seropositive at baseline. Clonal diversity may have been underestimated, and the donors were mostly white British, with more females than males. Spike-specific TCR breadth and depth rose after two AZD1222 doses.

The table came from immunoSEQ multiplex PCR; TCRdb's copy has only in-frame clones and leaves some out. The sample has 100,000 to 150,000 clones; 80% to 95% are singletons. The CDR3 covers 13 residues. V was cut by 3 bases and J by 2 bases, with 7 bases left in between. Germline V gives CDR1 MNHEY, CDR2 SMNVEV (reference sequence). The chain carries TRBV27 and TRBJ2-5, with no clear D. The receptor was derived from an adult who received the AZD1222 COVID-19 vaccine. This specimen was peripheral blood, taken 28 days after the second AZD1222 dose. CDR3: CASSLSTQETQYF. The CDR3 DNA reads TGTGCCAGCAGTTTGTCTACACAAGAGACCCAGTACTTC.